This record covers a single T cell receptor (beta chain). Its recognized antigen is unknown. No base quality information exists; no much larger clone differs at one position. Donors were healthy HIV-negative adults with no recently reported acute infections or vaccinations. Every donor was a Caucasian adult residing in Nashville, Tennessee, USA. For unsorted samples, 90 million to 95 million PBMCs were counted, and genomic DNA was extracted using the QIAamp DNA Blood Mini kit. After blood collection by leukapheresis, PBMCs were isolated using Ficoll-Histopaque density gradient centrifugation and then cryopreserved in the vapor phase of liquid nitrogen. Using the deep immunoSEQ assay, TCR CDR3 regions were amplified from genomic DNA by multiplex PCR. For each cell subset, the extracted genomic DNA was distributed evenly across all wells of several immunoSEQ 96-well plates, and each plate served as one replicate. For unsorted PBMC, each replicate PCR was loaded with approximately 300 ng genomic DNA, equivalent to about 33,000 T cell genomes. Genomic DNA from unsorted PBMC was sequenced over ten immunoSEQ deep assay plates. Purified libraries were quantified with a Qubit 3.0 fluorometer, sized on a Bioanalyzer 2100, and re-quantified with the KAPA Library Quantification kit. Every immunoSEQ 96-well plate was sequenced on a dedicated single-read 150-cycle Illumina NextSeq 550 flow cell. The paper's data handling went like this. Because the immunoSEQ output held only junctional sequences and lacked quality scores, the filtering could not match the filtering applied to full-length reads. Sequences were annotated with PyIR, a Python wrapper for IgBLAST v1.9, and V/J genes and CDR3 were assigned using IMGT germline references. Any read was removed if the V/J assignment was weak (E-value above 1e-6), the CDR3 was missing, or the read contained stop codons, out-of-frame junctions, or ambiguous translated residues. V3J clonotypes were defined as sequences sharing the same inferred V gene, J gene, and CDR3 amino acid sequence. The percentage overlap between two repertoires was calculated by dividing the number of shared unique clonotypes by the size of the smaller repertoire. RTK rarefaction, the Chao1 estimator, and Recon v2.1 estimates of unobserved clonotypes were used to assess repertoire richness. TCRdb re-hosts the immuneACCESS table, in-frame sequences only. Its copies lack some clones; in the studies checked, an unresolved V gene accounts for under half of them, and the cause for the rest is not known. The V and J calls and clone size come from that table; D and trimming were worked out from the DNA. In this sample the table shows more than 450,000 clones, more than 65% of which occur a single time. In total, the top ten clones hold approximately 12% of the sample.

These data originate in a study of shared clonotypes between healthy human individuals (dated by TCRdb to between 2020 and 2021). Concerning the study at large: The cohort comprised a couple of women and a few men aged 18 to 49 years. To estimate repertoire size and how much clonotype sharing occurs between individuals, the study deeply sequenced the blood TCR repertoires of a handful of healthy adults. Each donor's leukapheresis produced roughly between roughly 0.94 and 9.5 billion PBMCs. To increase sequencing depth and limit assay-specific biases, TCR repertoire library preparation and sequencing were carried out by different laboratories using diverse techniques. Results the study describes overall, beyond this receptor: Sampling was restricted to blood, and TCR repertoires in tissue are likely to differ from TCR repertoires in blood. Based on pairwise subsampling, the degree of clonotype sharing among donors was expected to be affected by sequencing depth. The genetic and exposure-history diversity represented was limited by the small number of donors.

CDR1 is given as MNHNY and CDR2 as SVGAGI, both from the germline V gene (reference sequence). The CDR3 numbers 16 residues from cysteine through phenylalanine. Only the CDR3 DNA is retained, 48 bases long and in frame from the first base. V and J are truncated by 2 bases and 7 bases respectively, leaving an intervening sequence of 17 bases. The TCR sequence derives from a woman aged 40-49 years in good health. Some clones in this sample may be carry-over from other donors' samples. The sequencing sample was made of PBMCs. This sequence uses TRBV6-6 and TRBJ2-2; the D segment may tentatively be TRBD1 or TRBD2, each giving 6 matched bases. The bases are TGTGCCAGCAGTTACGGGCTTGGGGGGCTCAACGGGGAGCTGTTTTTT. Its coded protein is CASSYGLGGLNGELFF.